The 24 T cell receptor beta chains below all came from one sample that was sequenced in a study of T cell repertoires in cytomegalovirus infection. These receptors have no known antigen. TCRdb independently ran MiXCR on the reads; one entry per CDR3 protein. The sample lists about 920,000 distinct CDR3 sequences; around a third were seen once. The specimen was cultured CD8+ T cells from PBMCs, collected from culture after CMV antigen stimulation. Receptors originate from a human donor in good health (CMV status not recorded). Some clones in this sample may be carry-over from other donors' samples.

Note on this clonotype: A much larger clone sits a single nucleotide away, making a read error possible. The V call is TRBV7-6, the J call TRBJ1-1, with D possibly being TRBD1 (6 bases). V was shortened by 1 base and J by 0 bases, with 15 bases between the two germline ends. The CDR3 spans 17 residues. Looked up from germline, CDR1 is SGHVS and CDR2 is FNYEAQ. CDR3 amino acids: CASSLVWDTGMNTEAFF. The CDR3 DNA sequence: TGTGCCAGCAGCTTAGTGTGGGACACAGGCATGAACACTGAAGCTTTCTTT.

The chain is built from TRBV2 and TRBJ2-7, with D tentatively TRBD1 (6 bases). The CDR3 is 12 residues long. The germline V gene encodes CDR1 SNHLY and CDR2 FYNNEI. V was clipped by 4 bases and J by 3 bases, with 7 bases between them. In DNA, the CDR3 is TGTGCCAGCAGTGGACAGGTCTACGAGCAGTACTTC. Encoded protein: CASSGQVYEQYF.

This clonotype appeared a few times. The rearrangement joins TRBV7-4 to TRBJ2-3, with TRBD2 matching 9 bases. This CDR3 region has 16 residues. Germline loops: CDR1 SGHVT, CDR2 SQSDAQ. The V gene end was trimmed by 2 bases and the J gene end by 4 bases; junction bases not matched to a gene: 7. The CDR3 here is CASSLQLAGLADTQYF. The CDR3 DNA reads as TGTGCCAGCAGCTTACAGCTAGCGGGACTAGCAGATACGCAGTATTTT. Supplemented by reference TRBV7-4 and TRBJ2-3, the full variable domain reads GAGVSQSPRYKVAKRGRDVALRCDSISGHVTLYWYRQTLGQGSEVLTYSQSDAQRDKSGRPSGRFSAERPERSVSTLKIQRTEQGDSAVYLCASSLQLAGLADTQYFGPGTRLTVL.

The V gene is TRBV9, the J gene TRBJ2-3; TRBD2 agrees at 13 bases. The CDR3 is 15 residues long. Germline CDR1 SGDLS, CDR2 YYNGEE. The V gene end was trimmed by 4 bases and the J gene end by 6 bases; junction bases not matched to a gene: 5. The CDR3 sequence: CASSLQTSGGDTQYF. In DNA, the CDR3 is TGTGCCAGCAGCTTGCAGACTAGCGGGGGGGATACGCAGTATTTT.

V and J are TRBV6-8 and TRBJ2-7; the match to TRBD1 covers 8 bases. The germline V gene encodes CDR1 MNHGY and CDR2 SAAAGT. Trimming took 2 bases from V and 5 from J; bases not matched to a gene: 8. The length of the CDR3 is 15 residues. The CDR3 DNA is TGTGCCAGCAGTTACGTCGACAGGGGAAAAGACGAGCAGTACTTC. This gives the protein CASSYVDRGKDEQYF.

The table lists this clonotype with a few counts. This rearrangement joins TRBV5-6 to TRBJ2-3; either TRBD1 or TRBD2 may supply D (6 bases each). Between the trimmed V and J ends, which lost 3 bases and 4 bases, there was a span of 12 bases. CDR1 is SGHDT and CDR2 is YYEEEE in the germline V gene. The CDR3 covers 14 residues. The CDR3 sequence is CASSYAGQADTQYF. In nucleotides, the CDR3 is TGTGCCAGCAGCTATGCGGGACAAGCAGATACGCAGTATTTT.

This clonotype appeared a single time. This rearrangement joins TRBV19 to TRBJ1-1; D gene ambiguous. Per the germline V gene, CDR1 is LNHDA and CDR2 is SQIVND (reference sequence). There are 11 residues in the CDR3. V was clipped by 9 bases and J by 1 base, with 6 bases between them. In nucleotides, the CDR3 is TGTGCCAGCATCAAGAACACTGAAGCTTTCTTT. It codes for CASIKNTEAFF.

The chain recombines TRBV3-1 with TRBJ1-1; unclear D gene. Germline lookup yields CDR1 LGHDT and CDR2 YNNKEL (reference sequence). The length of the CDR3 is 14 residues. V was trimmed by 4 bases and J by 5 bases, leaving 14 bases between them. CDR3 region: CASSPRLGGTEAFF. In nucleotides, the CDR3 is TGTGCCAGCAGCCCCCGTTTAGGAGGGACTGAAGCTTTCTTT.

This clonotype was detected a few times. The chain couples TRBV9 to TRBJ2-5; TRBD1 is a possible D gene (5 bases). V shed 0 bases and J shed 5 bases, with 11 bases lying between them. This CDR3 has 14 residues. CDR1 and CDR2 from the germline V gene are SGDLS and YYNGEE. In DNA form, the CDR3 reads TGTGCCAGCAGCGTAGGGGGCAGTCCCGAGACCCAGTACTTC. It yields the protein CASSVGGSPETQYF.

This clonotype turned up a few times. V gene TRBV7-8 combines with J gene TRBJ2-7, with 8 bases aligning to TRBD2. Germline-derived CDR1 and CDR2 are SGHVS and FQNEAQ. J lost 4 bases, V lost 5 bases, and 7 bases had no gene match. The CDR3 has 14 amino acids. This CDR3 reads CASSPPSGGYEQYF. The CDR3 coding sequence is TGTGCCAGCAGCCCACCCAGCGGGGGATACGAGCAGTACTTC.

Points on this clonotype: This may be a read error, as it is one base from a much larger clone. The V and J genes are TRBV28 and TRBJ1-2, with TRBD1 matching over 8 bases. The CDR3 contains 15 residues. CDR1 MDHEN and CDR2 SYDVKM come from the germline V gene. V dropped 6 bases and J dropped 4; count of bases not matched to a gene: 10. CDR3 region: CASSQSGQGLYGYTF. For the CDR3, the DNA is TGTGCCAGCAGCCAGTCCGGACAGGGCCTCTATGGCTACACCTTC.

The chain joins TRBV29-1 to TRBJ2-2; 7 bases align to TRBD1. Per germline, CDR1 SQVTM and CDR2 ANQGSEA. CDR3 size: 16 residues. The J segment lost 4 bases and the V segment lost 5 bases, leaving 13 bases of the junction unmatched. The CDR3 here is CSVPLITNRGTGELFF. The CDR3 DNA sequence: TGCAGCGTTCCCCTCATTACGAACAGGGGCACCGGGGAGCTGTTTTTT.

The chain has TRBV27 and TRBJ1-2; D is ambiguous. The CDR3 length is 14 residues. The V end was cut by 3 bases, the J end by 5 bases, with 13 bases between. In germline, CDR1 is MNHEY, CDR2 SMNVEV (reference sequence). The CDR3 bases are TGTGCCAGCAGTTTGGACCTGGGAGGTTATGGCTACACCTTC. Encoded protein: CASSLDLGGYGYTF.

The chain is built from TRBV6-5 and TRBJ2-2, with D uncertain. The CDR3 consists of 15 residues. V lost 2 bases and J lost 5, with 12 bases in between. The germline gives CDR1 MNHEY, CDR2 SVGAGI. In DNA form, the CDR3 reads TGTGCCAGCAGTTACGAGGACGTGTTGACCGGGGAGCTGTTTTTT. Translated, it gives CASSYEDVLTGELFF.

V gene TRBV5-6 combines with J gene TRBJ1-2; TRBD1 aligns across 8 bases. Germline-derived CDR1 and CDR2 are SGHDT and YYEEEE. The CDR3 extends over 15 amino acids. V lost 4 bases, J lost 8 bases, and 13 bases stayed unmatched. CDR3 residues: CASSVGTGPGRGYTF. The DNA of the CDR3 is TGTGCCAGCAGCGTTGGGACAGGCCCCGGGAGGGGCTACACCTTC.

The chain combines TRBV6-1 with TRBJ1-1; 7 nucleotides match TRBD1. V shed 7 bases and J 1 base; nucleotides not matched to a gene: 18. From germline, CDR1 is MNHNS and CDR2 SASEGT. This CDR3 is 18 amino acids long. CDR3 sequence (DNA): TGTGCCAGCAAAGCCGGGACAGACACTACATACAGGAACACTGAAGCTTTCTTT. Translation: CASKAGTDTTYRNTEAFF.

The J gene is TRBJ2-5, the V gene TRBV12-3 or TRBV12-4, with 13 bases aligning to TRBD2. The CDR3 extends over 15 amino acids. V was clipped by 3 bases and J by 3 bases; unmatched bases: 1. The CDR3 sequence: CASSFTSGGEETQYF. The CDR3 DNA is TGTGCCAGCAGTTTCACTAGCGGGGGGGAAGAGACCCAGTACTTC.

About this clonotype: Given a much more abundant clone one base away, this may be a read error. The gene calls are TRBV7-6 and TRBJ2-1; TRBD2 is a possible D gene (5 bases). The CDR3 covers 16 residues. Germline values: CDR1 SGHVS, CDR2 FNYEAQ. CDR3: CACSLGFTSSYNEQFF. The CDR3 DNA follows: TGTGCCTGCAGCTTAGGTTTTACTAGCTCCTACAATGAGCAGTTCTTC.

The chain is built from TRBV12-3 or TRBV12-4 and TRBJ2-4; 9 bases map to TRBD1. The CDR3 is made up of 12 amino acids. J lost 9 bases, V lost 8 bases, and 5 bases had no gene match. The CDR3 DNA follows: TGTGCCAGCGGGGGACAGGGTTCCATTCAGTACTTC. It yields the protein CASGGQGSIQYF.

This clonotype was recorded once. One base away lies a much larger clone, so this may be a sequencing read error. This CDR3 reads CTSSFGPTNEQFF. The CDR3 bases are TGTACCAGCAGTTTCGGACCAACCAATGAGCAGTTCTTC. The gene calls are TRBV27 and TRBJ2-1; D uncertain. Germline assignment: CDR1 MNHEY and CDR2 SMNVEV (reference sequence). The CDR3 covers 13 residues.

This clonotype has only a few counts. V gene TRBV4-1 combines with J gene TRBJ2-5, with TRBD1 identical over 7 bases. The CDR3 runs 15 residues. The trim removed 4 bases at V and 4 bases at J, leaving 9 bases unmatched. Germline V gives CDR1 MGHRA, CDR2 YSYEKL. In nucleotides, the CDR3 is TGCGCCAGCAGCCTTTCTATTAGACAGGGAGAGACCCAGTACTTC. It specifies CASSLSIRQGETQYF.

This clonotype was counted ten times or more. This chain uses TRBV7-6 with TRBJ2-1, with 7 bases identical to TRBD2. The CDR3 sequence is 18 residues long. The germline CDR1 and CDR2 sequences are SGHVS and FNYEAQ. V lost 4 bases, J lost 4 bases, and 16 bases stayed unmatched. In nucleotides, the CDR3 is TGTGCCAGCAGCTCCCCCTTAGGAGCGGGGCGTGTTTACAATGAGCAGTTCTTC. Encoded protein: CASSSPLGAGRVYNEQFF.

This chain links TRBV24-1 with TRBJ2-7, with 11 bases fitting TRBD1. This CDR3 spans 15 amino acids. CDR1 KGHDR and CDR2 SFDVKD come from the germline V gene. Germline trimming cut 4 bases from V and 5 bases from J; bases unmatched to any gene: 6. CDR3 DNA: TGTGCCACCAGTGACCAGGGACAGGGGGGCGACGAGCAGTACGTC. This encodes CATSDQGQGGDEQYV.

This clonotype was detected only a few times. This chain uses TRBV25-1 with TRBJ1-4; D is uncertain. The CDR3 contains 12 residues. Trimming removed 5 bases from V and 8 bases from J, with 9 bases in between. Germline V lookup: CDR1 MGHDK, CDR2 SYGVNS. The CDR3, as DNA: TGTGCCAGCAGTTTTTCGTGGGAAAAACTGTTTTTT. It codes for CASSFSWEKLFF. Variable domain in full (rest from reference TRBV25-1 and TRBJ1-4): EADIYQTPRYLVIGTGKKITLECSQTMGHDKMYWYQQDPGMELHLIHYSYGVNSTEKGDLSSESTVSRIRTEHFPLTLESARPSHTSQYLCASSFSWEKLFFGSGTQLSVL.